This TCR beta chain was sequenced for a study of graft-versus-host responses after intestinal transplantation. Study summary: Uniformly, recipients were administered anti-thymocyte globulin induction with subsequent tacrolimus and steroids for about 3 years. The study's findings and limits: GvH clonotypes were identified within recipient marrow, with a subset emerging first in ileum or blood. Early declines in HvG clones that occurred post-transplant were associated with peak circulating GvH clone levels. Where graft-donor T cell macrochimerism was present, patients had high graft-versus-host to host-versus-graft clonal ratios in allografts.

This clone was observed a handful of times. Germline lookup yields CDR1 SGHRS and CDR2 YFSETQ. This CDR3 is 16 amino acids long. The V and J ends lost 0 bases and 0 bases respectively, with 13 bases between them. Measured with immunoSEQ multiplex PCR; TCRdb has only the in-frame clones, and not every one. Of 4,600 or so clones in the sample, approximately 25% are singletons; the top ten hold 4.5% to 5.5%. The source material was alloreactive CD4+ T cells from a mixed lymphocyte reaction culture, sampled before intestinal transplant. Subset defined: CFSE-low proliferating T cells sorted from roughly six-day pre-transplant mixed lymphocyte reaction (GvH or HvG direction). The clonotype originates from a human patient who received an intestinal transplant. The chain recombines TRBV5-1 with TRBJ2-7; tentatively, D is TRBD1 or TRBD2 (5 bases each). CDR3 region: CASSLGTRGPSYEQYF. The CDR3 DNA reads TGCGCCAGCAGCTTGGGAACCCGGGGCCCCTCCTACGAGCAGTACTTC.